The 2 T cell receptor beta chains given below trace back to one sample, sequenced in a study of identical twins. TCRdb re-derived calls from the 5' RACE reads in MiXCR, one entry per CDR3 protein. The sample includes around 480,000 distinct CDR3 sequences, 14% seen only once; the top ten take more than 0.5%. Separately, the same data were catalogued under a study of yellow fever vaccine responses in identical twins.

The specimen was CD4+ T cells sorted from blood. The source of these receptors is a woman younger than 30 in good health.

The J gene is TRBJ2-4, the V gene TRBV2; D may be TRBD1 (6 bases). CDR1 is SNHLY, CDR2 FYNNEI, per germline. V lost 5 bases, J lost 10 bases, and 15 bases lay in between. The CDR3 totals 13 residues. The CDR3 coding sequence is TGTGCCAGCAGTCCGAAAGGGGGAAGTATTCAGTACTTC. Amino acids: CASSPKGGSIQYF. Using reference TRBV2 and TRBJ2-4 for the parts outside the CDR3, the full variable domain is EPEVTQTPSHQVTQMGQEVILRCVPISNHLYFYWYRQILGQKVEFLVSFYNNEISEKSEIFDDQFSVERPDGSNFTLKIRSTKLEDSAMYFCASSPKGGSIQYFGAGTRLSVL.

This clonotype came up a few times. V usage is TRBV7-2 and J usage is TRBJ2-1, with 14 bases aligning to TRBD2. Trimming took 8 bases from V and 10 from J; bases not matched to a gene: 7. Looked up from germline, CDR1 is SGHTA and CDR2 is FQGNSA. The CDR3 has 14 amino acids. CDR3 bases: TGTGCCAGCGGGGGACTAGCGGGAGTCGGGGAGCAGTTCTTC. This codes for CASGGLAGVGEQFF.